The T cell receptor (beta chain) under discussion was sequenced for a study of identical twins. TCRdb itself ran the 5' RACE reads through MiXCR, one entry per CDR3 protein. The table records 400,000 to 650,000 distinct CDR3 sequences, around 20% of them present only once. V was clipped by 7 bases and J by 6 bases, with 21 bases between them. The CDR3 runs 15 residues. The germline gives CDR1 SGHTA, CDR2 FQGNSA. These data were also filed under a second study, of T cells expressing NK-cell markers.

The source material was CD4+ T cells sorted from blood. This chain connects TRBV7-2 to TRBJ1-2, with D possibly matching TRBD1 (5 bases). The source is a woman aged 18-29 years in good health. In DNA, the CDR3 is TGTGCCAGCACCTTTAACCCGGCAGGGTATGATGGCTACACCTTC. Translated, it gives CASTFNPAGYDGYTF.